This entry concerns a single T cell receptor beta chain. Germline values: CDR1 SGHNT, CDR2 YYREEE (reference sequence). This CDR3 is 16 amino acids long. The ends were cut back, 4 bases at V and 0 bases at J, with 11 bases in the middle. The sample is drawn from a study of blood T cell repertoires in COVID-19. Study context: Material from acute and convalescent COVID-19 was sourced from the United States, Italy and Spain. Sources were T cells, B-cell-depleted T cells, or PBMCs; the material itself was cDNA or gDNA.

Clones were read by immunoSEQ multiplex PCR, and TCRdb kept only the in-frame ones, dropping some. In the table there are about 120,000 clones, 80% to 90% of which are singletons. The chain links TRBV5-4 to TRBJ2-6, with a tentative D call TRBD1 (6 bases). The TCR was taken from a woman aged 45-65 years with acute or convalescent COVID-19. Sequenced input: peripheral blood. As DNA, the CDR3 is TGTGCCAGCAGCCCGACAGGACCCTCTGGGGCCAACGTCCTGACTTTC. Amino acids: CASSPTGPSGANVLTF. The entire variable domain, with the rest obtained from reference TRBV5-4 and TRBJ2-6, is as follows: ETGVTQSPTHLIKTRGQQVTLRCSSQSGHNTVSWYQQALGQGPQFIFQYYREEENGRGNFPPRFSGLQFPNYSSELNVNALELDDSALYLCASSPTGPSGANVLTFGAGSRLTVL.